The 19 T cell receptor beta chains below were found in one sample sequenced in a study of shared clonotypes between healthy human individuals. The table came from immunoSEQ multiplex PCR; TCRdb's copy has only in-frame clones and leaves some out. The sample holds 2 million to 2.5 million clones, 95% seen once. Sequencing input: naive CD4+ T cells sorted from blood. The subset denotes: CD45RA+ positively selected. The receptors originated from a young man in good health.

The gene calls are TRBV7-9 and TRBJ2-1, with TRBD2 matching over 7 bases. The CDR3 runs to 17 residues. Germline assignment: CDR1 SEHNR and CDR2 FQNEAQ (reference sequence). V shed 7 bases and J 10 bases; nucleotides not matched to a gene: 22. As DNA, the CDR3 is TGTGCCAGCAATCGGGGAAGCGGGTCTCCCGAGGGAGGGGAGCAGTTCTTC. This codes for CASNRGSGSPEGGEQFF.

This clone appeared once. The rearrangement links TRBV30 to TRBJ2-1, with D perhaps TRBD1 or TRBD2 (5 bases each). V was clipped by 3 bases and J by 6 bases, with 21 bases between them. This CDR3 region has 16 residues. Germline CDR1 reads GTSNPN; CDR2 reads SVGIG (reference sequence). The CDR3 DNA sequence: TGTGCCTGGAGCTCTACTCCCAGGGTGAGGGGCAATGAGCAGTTCTTC. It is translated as CAWSSTPRVRGNEQFF.

For the CDR3, the DNA is TGTGCCAGCAGGGCGCAGGGGAAGGGAAATTCACCCCTCCACTTT. It codes for CASRAQGKGNSPLHF. The J gene is TRBJ1-6, the V gene TRBV2, with a possible D match to TRBD1 (6 bases). CDR3 length: 15 amino acids. Trimming shortened V by 6 bases and J by 7 bases, and 16 bases separated the two germline ends. Germline assignment: CDR1 SNHLY and CDR2 FYNNEI.

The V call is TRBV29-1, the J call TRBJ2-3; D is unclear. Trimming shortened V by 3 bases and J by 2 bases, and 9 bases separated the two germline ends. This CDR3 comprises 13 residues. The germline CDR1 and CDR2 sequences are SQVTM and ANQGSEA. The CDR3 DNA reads TGCAGCGTTGAGGTGGCGGCCACAGATACGCAGTATTTT. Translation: CSVEVAATDTQYF.

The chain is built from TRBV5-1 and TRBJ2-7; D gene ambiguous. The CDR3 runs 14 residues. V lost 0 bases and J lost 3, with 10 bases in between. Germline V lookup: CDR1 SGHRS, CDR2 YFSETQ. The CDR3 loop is CASSLEGGYYEQYF. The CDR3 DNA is TGCGCCAGCAGCTTGGAAGGCGGATACTACGAGCAGTACTTC.

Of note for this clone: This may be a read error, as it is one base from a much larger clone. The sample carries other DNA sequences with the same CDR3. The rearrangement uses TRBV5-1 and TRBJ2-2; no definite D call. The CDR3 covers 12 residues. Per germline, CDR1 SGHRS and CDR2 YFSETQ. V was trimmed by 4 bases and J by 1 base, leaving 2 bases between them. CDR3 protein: CASSVNTGELFF. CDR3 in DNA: TGCGCCAGCAGCGTGAACACCGGGGAGCTGTTTTTT.

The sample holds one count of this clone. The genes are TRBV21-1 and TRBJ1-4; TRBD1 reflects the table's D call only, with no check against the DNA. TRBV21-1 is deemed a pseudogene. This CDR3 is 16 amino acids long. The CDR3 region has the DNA TGTGCCAGCAGCGAAAACAGGGGTTTGGCTAATGAAAAACTGTTTTTT. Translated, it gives CASSENRGLANEKLFF.

For the CDR3, the DNA is TGTGCCAGCAGCATCAGGGGGAACACTGAAGCTTTCTTT. It specifies CASSIRGNTEAFF. The J gene is TRBJ1-1, the V gene TRBV13, with D possibly TRBD1 on 6 matching bases. Trimming stripped 5 bases from V and 1 base from J, with 8 bases between. This CDR3 region has 13 residues. In germline, CDR1 is PRHDT, CDR2 FYEKMQ (reference sequence). Together with reference TRBV13 and TRBJ1-1, the CDR3 gives the full variable domain: AAGVIQSPRHLIKEKRETATLKCYPIPRHDTVYWYQQGPGQDPQFLISFYEKMQSDKGSIPDRFSAQQFSDYHSELNMSSLELGDSALYFCASSIRGNTEAFFGQGTRLTVV.

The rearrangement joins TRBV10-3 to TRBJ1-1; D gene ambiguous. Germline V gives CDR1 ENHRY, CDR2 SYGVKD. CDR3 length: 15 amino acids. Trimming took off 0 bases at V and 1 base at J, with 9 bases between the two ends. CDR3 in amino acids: CAISESLRTNTEAFF. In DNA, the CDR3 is TGTGCCATCAGTGAGTCGTTAAGAACGAACACTGAAGCTTTCTTT.

CDR3 region: CASSESGTRNTIYF. As DNA, the CDR3 is TGCGCCAGCAGTGAGTCGGGGACCAGAAACACCATATATTTT. The chain recombines TRBV10-2 with TRBJ1-3; maybe TRBD1 (5 bases). The CDR3 length is 14 residues. CDR1 and CDR2 from the germline V gene are WSHSY and SAAADI. Trimming stripped 0 bases from V and 5 bases from J, with 8 bases between.

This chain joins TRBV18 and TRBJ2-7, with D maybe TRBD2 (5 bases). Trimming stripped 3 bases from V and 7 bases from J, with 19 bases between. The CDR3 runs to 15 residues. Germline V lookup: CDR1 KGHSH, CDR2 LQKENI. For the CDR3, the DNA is TGTGCCAGCTCACCGGCGGGTGGGCCTTTTCGAGAGCAGTACTTC. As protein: CASSPAGGPFREQYF.

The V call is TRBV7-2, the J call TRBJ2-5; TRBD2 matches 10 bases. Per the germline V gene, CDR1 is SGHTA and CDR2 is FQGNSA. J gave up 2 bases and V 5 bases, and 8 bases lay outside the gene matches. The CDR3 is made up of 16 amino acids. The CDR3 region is CASSRRTSGYQETQYF. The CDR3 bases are TGTGCCAGCAGCAGACGGACTAGCGGATATCAAGAGACCCAGTACTTC.

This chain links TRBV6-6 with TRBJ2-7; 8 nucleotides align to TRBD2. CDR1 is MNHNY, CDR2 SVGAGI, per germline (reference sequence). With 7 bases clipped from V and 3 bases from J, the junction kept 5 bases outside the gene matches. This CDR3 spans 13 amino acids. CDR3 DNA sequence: TGTGCCAGCAATTTAGCGGGGAGCTACGAGCAGTACTTC. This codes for CASNLAGSYEQYF.

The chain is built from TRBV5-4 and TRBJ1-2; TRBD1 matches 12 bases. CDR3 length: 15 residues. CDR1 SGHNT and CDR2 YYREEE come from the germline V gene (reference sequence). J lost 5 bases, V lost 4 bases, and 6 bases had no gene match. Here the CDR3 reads CASSPGTGGPYGYTF. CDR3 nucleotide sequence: TGTGCCAGCAGCCCAGGGACAGGGGGCCCGTATGGCTACACCTTC.

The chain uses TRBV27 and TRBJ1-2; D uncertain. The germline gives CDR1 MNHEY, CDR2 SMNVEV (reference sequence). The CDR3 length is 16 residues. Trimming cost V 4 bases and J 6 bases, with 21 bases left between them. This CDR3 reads CASSSFRPPKWNGYTF. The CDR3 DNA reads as TGTGCCAGCAGTTCCTTTAGGCCTCCGAAATGGAATGGCTACACCTTC.

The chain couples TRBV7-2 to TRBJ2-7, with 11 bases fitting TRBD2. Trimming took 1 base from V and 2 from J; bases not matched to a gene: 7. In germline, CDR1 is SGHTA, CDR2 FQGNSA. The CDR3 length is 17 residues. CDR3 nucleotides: TGTGCCAGCAGCTTAGAATTAGCGGGAGGGCCGGCCTACGAGCAGTACTTC. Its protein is CASSLELAGGPAYEQYF.

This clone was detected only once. CDR3 loop: CASSPGQGANEQYF. For the CDR3, the DNA is TGTGCCAGCAGCCCCGGACAGGGGGCCAACGAGCAGTACTTC. The chain employs TRBV7-9 and TRBJ2-7, with 11 bases aligning to TRBD1. Germline V gene sequence: CDR1 SEHNR, CDR2 FQNEAQ (reference sequence). The CDR3 loop spans 14 amino acids. Trimming removed 5 bases from V and 5 bases from J; junction bases left unmatched: 5.

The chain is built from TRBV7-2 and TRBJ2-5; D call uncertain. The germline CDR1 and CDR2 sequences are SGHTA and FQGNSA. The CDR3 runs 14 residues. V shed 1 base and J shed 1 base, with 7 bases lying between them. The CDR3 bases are TGTGCCAGCAGCTTAGTTGGGATCCAAGAGACCCAGTACTTC. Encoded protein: CASSLVGIQETQYF.

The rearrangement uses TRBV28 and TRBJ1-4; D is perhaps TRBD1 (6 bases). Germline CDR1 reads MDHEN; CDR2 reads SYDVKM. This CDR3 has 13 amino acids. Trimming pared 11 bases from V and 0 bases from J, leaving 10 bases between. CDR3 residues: CASKGATNEKLFF. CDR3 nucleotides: TGTGCCTCTAAGGGGGCAACTAATGAAAAACTGTTTTTT.